The 7 T cell receptor beta chains in this list originate from one sample, sequenced in a study of Ad26.COV2.S vaccination and SARS-CoV-2 variants. Sequencing was performed with immunoSEQ multiplex PCR; in TCRdb, only in-frame clones are kept and a portion is missing. The data hold 200,000 to 250,000 clones, with approximately 90% observed a single time. As for treatment: about 20 received Ad26.COV2.S at low or high dose, single or two shots; about 5 received placebo; per-sample allocation not given. Samples analyzed were those drawn on day 63 after the first vaccine or placebo injection. Specimen: peripheral blood, collected in a trial of Ad26.COV2.S vaccine versus placebo. The receptors stem from a person aged 18-65 years who received the Ad26.COV2.S COVID-19 vaccine or a placebo.

J is TRBJ2-5 and V is TRBV6-1, with TRBD2 as a possible D gene (7 bases). CDR1 and CDR2 from the germline V gene are MNHNS and SASEGT. CDR3 length: 16 residues. V was pared by 1 base and J by 3 bases, with 15 bases between. The CDR3 sequence is CASSEVRGAVEETQYF. CDR3 sequence (DNA): TGTGCCAGCAGTGAAGTTCGGGGGGCGGTTGAAGAGACCCAGTACTTC.

V gene TRBV27 combines with J gene TRBJ2-7; D gene unclear. The CDR3 is 13 amino acids. V lost 3 bases, J lost 3 bases, and 9 bases lay in between. Per germline, CDR1 MNHEY and CDR2 SMNVEV (reference sequence). CDR3 bases: TGTGCCAGCAGTTTCCCTCCCTACTACGAGCAGTACTTC. It specifies CASSFPPYYEQYF.

The V and J genes are TRBV10-3 and TRBJ2-7; 7 bases are a match to TRBD1. CDR3 length equals 13 residues. Germline assignment: CDR1 ENHRY and CDR2 SYGVKD. After removal of 5 bases from V and 4 bases from J, the junction contained 5 bases not matched to a gene. The CDR3 sequence is CAISPGQSYEQYF. In nucleotides, the CDR3 is TGTGCCATCAGTCCGGGACAGTCATACGAGCAGTACTTC.

Only one count was recorded for this clone. This chain uses TRBV28 with TRBJ1-5, with D possibly matching TRBD1 (5 bases). V was clipped by 5 bases and J by 1 base, with 15 bases between them. Germline-derived CDR1 and CDR2 are MDHEN and SYDVKM. The CDR3 runs to 16 residues. The CDR3 reads CASSNPGAWSNQPQHF. CDR3 coding DNA: TGTGCCAGCAGTAACCCTGGGGCGTGGAGCAATCAGCCCCAGCATTTT.

The chain couples TRBV9 to TRBJ1-1; D unclear. The V and J ends lost 3 bases and 1 base respectively, with 10 bases between them. From germline, CDR1 is SGDLS and CDR2 YYNGEE. The CDR3 length is 14 residues. Written as DNA, the CDR3 is TGTGCCAGCAGCGCCCTTTCGGGGAACACTGAAGCTTTCTTT. Protein sequence: CASSALSGNTEAFF.

The chain joins TRBV6-5 to TRBJ1-5; perhaps TRBD1 as D (5 bases). The V gene lost 7 bases and the J gene lost 6 bases, with 13 bases spanning the gap. Germline values: CDR1 MNHEY, CDR2 SVGAGI. This CDR3 is built from 13 residues. The CDR3 reads CASTNGGGQPQHF. The CDR3 DNA reads as TGTGCCAGCACTAACGGGGGGGGTCAGCCCCAGCATTTT.

The J gene is TRBJ1-4, the V gene TRBV6-2 or TRBV6-3; 7 nucleotides agree with TRBD1. Germline V gene lookup returns CDR1 MNHEY and CDR2 SVGEGT. The V segment lost 3 bases and the J segment 3 bases; nucleotides outside the gene matches: 13. There are 18 residues in the CDR3. The CDR3 nucleotides are TGTGCCAGCAGTTATAGACCCCCCTCCGGGACAGCTAATGAAAAACTGTTTTTT. This sequence encodes CASSYRPPSGTANEKLFF.